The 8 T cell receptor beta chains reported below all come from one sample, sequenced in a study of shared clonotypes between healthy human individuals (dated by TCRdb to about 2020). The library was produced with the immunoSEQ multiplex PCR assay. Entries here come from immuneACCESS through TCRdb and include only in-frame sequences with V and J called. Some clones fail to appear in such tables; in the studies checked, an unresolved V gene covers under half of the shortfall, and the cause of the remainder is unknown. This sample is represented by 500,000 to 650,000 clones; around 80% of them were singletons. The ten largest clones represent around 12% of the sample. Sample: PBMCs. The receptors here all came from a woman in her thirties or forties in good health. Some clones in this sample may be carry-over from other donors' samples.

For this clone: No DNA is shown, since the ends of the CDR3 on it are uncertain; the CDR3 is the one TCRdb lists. CDR3 sequence reads: CASSEGRAGPWDTQYF. V and J are TRBV9 and TRBJ2-3. Looked up from germline, CDR1 is SGDLS and CDR2 is YYNGEE. From its first to its last residue, the CDR3 has 16 amino acids.

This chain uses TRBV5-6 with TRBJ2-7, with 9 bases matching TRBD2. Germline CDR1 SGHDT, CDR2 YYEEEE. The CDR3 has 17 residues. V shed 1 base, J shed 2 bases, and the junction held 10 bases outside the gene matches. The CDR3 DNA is TGTGCCAGCAGCTTGCGCTTTAGCGGGAGAAGGACCTACGAGCAGTACTTC. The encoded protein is CASSLRFSGRRTYEQYF.

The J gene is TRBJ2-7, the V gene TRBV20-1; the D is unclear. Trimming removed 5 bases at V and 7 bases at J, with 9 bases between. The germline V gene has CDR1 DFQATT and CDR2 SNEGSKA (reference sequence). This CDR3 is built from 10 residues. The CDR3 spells CSAAFGEQYF. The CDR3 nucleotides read TGCAGTGCTGCCTTCGGGGAGCAGTACTTC.

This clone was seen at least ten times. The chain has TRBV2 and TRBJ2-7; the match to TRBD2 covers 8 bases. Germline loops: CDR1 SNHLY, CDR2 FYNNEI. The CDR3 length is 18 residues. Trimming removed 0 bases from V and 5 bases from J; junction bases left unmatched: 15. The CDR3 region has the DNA TGTGCCAGCAGTGAAGCGCTTCGGGGGGGTTCGCTTTCTGACGAGCAGTACTTC. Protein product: CASSEALRGGSLSDEQYF.

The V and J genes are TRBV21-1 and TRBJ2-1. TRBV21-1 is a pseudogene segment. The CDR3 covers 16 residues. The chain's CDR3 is CASSRHGRSGYNEQFF. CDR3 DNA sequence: TGTGCCAGCAGCAGGCACGGGCGGTCAGGATACAATGAGCAGTTCTTC.

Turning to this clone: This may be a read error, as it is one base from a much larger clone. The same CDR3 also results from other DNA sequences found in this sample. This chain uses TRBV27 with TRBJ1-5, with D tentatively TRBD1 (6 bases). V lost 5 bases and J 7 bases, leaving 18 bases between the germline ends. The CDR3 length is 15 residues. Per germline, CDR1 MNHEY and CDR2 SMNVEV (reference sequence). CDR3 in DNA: TGTGCCAGCAGTAAAGGGGACATTGAGGGCCAGCCCCAGCATTTT. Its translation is CASSKGDIEGQPQHF.

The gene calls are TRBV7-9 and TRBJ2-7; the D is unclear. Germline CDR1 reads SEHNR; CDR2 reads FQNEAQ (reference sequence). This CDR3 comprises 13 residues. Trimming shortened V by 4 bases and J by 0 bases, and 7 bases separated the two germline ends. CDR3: CASSSRGSYEQYF. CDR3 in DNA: TGTGCCAGCAGCTCCCGAGGCTCCTACGAGCAGTACTTC. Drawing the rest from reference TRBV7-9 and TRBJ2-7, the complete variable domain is DTGVSQNPRHKITKRGQNVTFRCDPISEHNRLYWYRQTLGQGPEFLTYFQNEAQLEKSRLLSDRFSAERPKGSFSTLEIQRTEQGDSAMYLCASSSRGSYEQYFGPGTRLTVT.

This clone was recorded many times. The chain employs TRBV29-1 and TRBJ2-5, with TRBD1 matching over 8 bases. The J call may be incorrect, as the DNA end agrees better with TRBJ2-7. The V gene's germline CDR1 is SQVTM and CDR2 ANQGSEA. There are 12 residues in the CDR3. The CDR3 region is CSGGTGELEQYF. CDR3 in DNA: TGCAGCGGGGGGACAGGCGAACTCGAGCAGTACTTC.